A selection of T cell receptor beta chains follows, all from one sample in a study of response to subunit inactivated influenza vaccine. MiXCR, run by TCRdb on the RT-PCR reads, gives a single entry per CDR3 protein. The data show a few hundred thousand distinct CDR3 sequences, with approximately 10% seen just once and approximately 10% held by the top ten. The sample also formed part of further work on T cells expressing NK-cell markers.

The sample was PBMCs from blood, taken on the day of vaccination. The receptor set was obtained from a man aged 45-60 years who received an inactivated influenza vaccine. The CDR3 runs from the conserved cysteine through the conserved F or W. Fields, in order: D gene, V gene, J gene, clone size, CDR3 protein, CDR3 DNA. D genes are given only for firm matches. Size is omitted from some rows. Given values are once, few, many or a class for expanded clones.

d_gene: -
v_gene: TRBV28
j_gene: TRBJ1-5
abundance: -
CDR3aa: CASSLIQQPQHF
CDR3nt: TGTGCCAGCAGTTTGATACAACAGCCCCAGCATTTT

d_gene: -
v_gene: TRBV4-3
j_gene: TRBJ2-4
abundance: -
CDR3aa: CASSQDQATLAKNIQYF
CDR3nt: TGCGCCAGCAGCCAAGATCAGGCTACTCTAGCCAAAAACATTCAGTACTTC

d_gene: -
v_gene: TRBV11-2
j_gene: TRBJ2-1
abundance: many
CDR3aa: CASSLVSGYEQFF
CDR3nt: TGTGCCAGCAGCTTAGTCTCAGGGTACGAGCAGTTCTTC

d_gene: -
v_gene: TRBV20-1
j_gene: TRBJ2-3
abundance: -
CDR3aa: CSAWLDTQYF
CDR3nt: TGCAGTGCGTGGTTGGATACGCAGTATTTT

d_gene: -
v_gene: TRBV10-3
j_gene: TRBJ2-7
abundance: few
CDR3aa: CASDIPSYEQYF
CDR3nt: TGTGCCAGCGACATCCCCTCCTACGAGCAGTACTTC

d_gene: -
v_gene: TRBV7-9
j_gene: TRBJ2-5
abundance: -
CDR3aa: CASVAQETQYF
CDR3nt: TGTGCATCGGTTGCACAAGAGACCCAGTACTTC

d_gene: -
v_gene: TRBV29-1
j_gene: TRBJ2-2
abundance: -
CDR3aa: CSVEGRGVDTGELFF
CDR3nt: TGCAGCGTTGAAGGCAGGGGAGTTGACACCGGGGAGCTGTTTTTT

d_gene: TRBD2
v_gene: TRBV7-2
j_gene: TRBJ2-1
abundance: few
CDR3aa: CASSLSLAGGPENEQFF
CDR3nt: TGTGCCAGCAGCTTATCGCTAGCGGGAGGGCCAGAGAATGAGCAGTTCTTC

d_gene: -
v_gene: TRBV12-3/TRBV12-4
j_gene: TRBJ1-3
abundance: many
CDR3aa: CASSLAPVGASGNTIYF
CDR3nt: TGTGCCAGCAGTTTAGCGCCAGTAGGGGCCTCTGGAAACACCATATATTTT

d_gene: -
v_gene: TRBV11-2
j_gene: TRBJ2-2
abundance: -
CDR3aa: CASTRTGTGELFF
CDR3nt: TGTGCCAGCACCCGAACCGGCACCGGGGAGCTGTTTTTT

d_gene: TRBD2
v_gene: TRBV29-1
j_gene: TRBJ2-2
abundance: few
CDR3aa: CSVEVFSGSRSPGELFF
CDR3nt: TGCAGCGTTGAAGTATTTAGCGGGAGTAGAAGCCCCGGGGAGCTGTTTTTT

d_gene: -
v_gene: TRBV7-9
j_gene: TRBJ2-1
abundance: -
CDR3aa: CASSPDRGFPYNEQFF
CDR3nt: TGTGCCAGCAGCCCGGACCGGGGGTTCCCCTACAATGAGCAGTTCTTC

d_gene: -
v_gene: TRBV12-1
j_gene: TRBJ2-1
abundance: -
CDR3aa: CASSSRTSGRGSYEQFF
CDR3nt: TGTGCCAGCAGTTCTCGGACTAGCGGGAGGGGTAGCTATGAGCAGTTCTTC

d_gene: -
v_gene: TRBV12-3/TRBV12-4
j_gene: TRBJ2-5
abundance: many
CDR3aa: CASNLQGRQTQYF
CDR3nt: TGTGCCAGCAACCTACAGGGTAGGCAGACCCAGTACTTC

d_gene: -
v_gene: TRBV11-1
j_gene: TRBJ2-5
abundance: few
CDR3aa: CASSFGGSGQETQYF
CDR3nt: TGTGCCAGCAGCTTTGGGGGCAGCGGGCAAGAGACCCAGTACTTC

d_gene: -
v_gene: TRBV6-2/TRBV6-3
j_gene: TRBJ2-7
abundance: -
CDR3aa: CASSYPTPNTRQAVGIGGFYEQYF
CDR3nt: TGTGCCAGCAGTTACCCAACGCCTAATACACGACAGGCTGTCGGAATTGGAGGCTTTTACGAGCAGTACTTC

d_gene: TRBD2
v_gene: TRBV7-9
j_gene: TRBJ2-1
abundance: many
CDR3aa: CASSYGLAFSYNEQFF
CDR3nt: TGTGCCAGCAGCTACGGACTAGCTTTCTCCTACAATGAGCAGTTCTTC

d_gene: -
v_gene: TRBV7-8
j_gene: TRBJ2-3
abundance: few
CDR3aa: CASSHITGITDTQYF
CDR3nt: TGTGCCAGCAGCCATATTACGGGAATCACAGATACGCAGTATTTT

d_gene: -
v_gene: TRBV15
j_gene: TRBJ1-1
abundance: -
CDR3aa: CATSRDSAVDPNTEAFF
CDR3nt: TGTGCCACCAGCAGAGATTCGGCAGTCGACCCGAACACTGAAGCTTTCTTT

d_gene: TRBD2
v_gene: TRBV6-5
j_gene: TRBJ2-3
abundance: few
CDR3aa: CASSYRPGTSGRQSDTQYF
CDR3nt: TGTGCCAGCAGTTACCGTCCCGGGACTAGCGGGAGACAGTCAGATACGCAGTATTTT

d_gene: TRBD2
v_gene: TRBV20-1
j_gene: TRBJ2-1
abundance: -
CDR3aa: CSAKPGGGEQFF
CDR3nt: TGCAGTGCTAAGCCGGGGGGTGGCGAGCAGTTCTTC

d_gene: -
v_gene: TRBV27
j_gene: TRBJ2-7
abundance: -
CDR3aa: CASSPFTGYYEQYF
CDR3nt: TGTGCCAGCAGTCCATTTACAGGGTACTACGAGCAGTACTTC